The source of this T cell receptor beta chain is a study of cytomegalovirus exposure and HLA in healthy donors. To note about this clone: Its antigen remains unidentified.

Primers included in the PCR were 60 Vbeta and 13 Jbeta primers. Clones were sequenced by immunoSEQ multiplex PCR, and TCRdb holds only the in-frame ones, with some missing. The profile shows some 150,000 clones, approximately 80% of them singletons. Regarding the study as a whole: In a later analysis, several top co-occurrence clusters appeared linked to parvovirus B19, influenza, CMV and Epstein-Barr virus. The dataset shows that most TCR sequences were rare, while some public TCRs occurred in many donors. The study designated roughly 160 TCR beta chains cytomegalovirus-associated.

Healthy bone marrow donors made up the donor group. V lost 1 base, J lost 8 bases, and 15 bases lay in between. CDR1 is SEHNR, CDR2 FQNEAQ, per germline (reference sequence). The CDR3 is 15 amino acids. Specimen: PBMCs. This TCR was recovered from a man younger than 45 in good health and CMV-seronegative. The V gene is TRBV7-9, the J gene TRBJ2-1, with D possibly TRBD2 on 6 matching bases. CDR3 residues: CASSLGGARADEQFF. CDR3 bases: TGTGCCAGCAGCTTAGGCGGGGCCCGGGCGGATGAGCAGTTCTTC. Supplemented by reference TRBV7-9 and TRBJ2-1, the full variable domain reads DTGVSQNPRHKITKRGQNVTFRCDPISEHNRLYWYRQTLGQGPEFLTYFQNEAQLEKSRLLSDRFSAERPKGSFSTLEIQRTEQGDSAMYLCASSLGGARADEQFFGPGTRLTVL.